Each of the 2 T cell receptor beta chains below was sequenced from the same sample in a study of blood T cell repertoires in COVID-19 (dated by TCRdb to 2018 to 2020). The protocol used for the library was the immunoSEQ multiplex PCR assay. TCRdb provides this immuneACCESS table in a form limited to in-frame rearrangements. Some clones are lacking; in checked studies, under half of them reflect an unresolved V gene, and why the rest are absent is not known. Recorded for this sample are more than 110,000 clones; approximately 85% of them occurred a single time. Around 2.9% of the sample is taken by the ten largest. Sequenced sample: peripheral blood. These receptors came from a middle-aged man with acute or convalescent COVID-19.

This chain joins TRBV12-3 or TRBV12-4 and TRBJ2-7, with D hard to call. The CDR3 is 12 residues long. V was cut by 4 bases and J by 3 bases, with 7 bases left in between. CDR3 residues: CASSSPGYEQYF. CDR3 DNA: TGTGCCAGCAGTTCCCCAGGCTACGAGCAGTACTTC.

The CDR3 bases are TGTGCCAGCAGCTTTGTGGCGGGGGGCACAGATACGCAGTATTTT. Encoded protein: CASSFVAGGTDTQYF. The V and J genes are TRBV7-3 and TRBJ2-3, with 7 bases that match TRBD2. The CDR3 is made up of 15 amino acids. The V and J ends lost 3 bases and 1 base, in that order; junction bases with no gene match: 4. The germline V gene has CDR1 SGHTA and CDR2 FQGTGA.